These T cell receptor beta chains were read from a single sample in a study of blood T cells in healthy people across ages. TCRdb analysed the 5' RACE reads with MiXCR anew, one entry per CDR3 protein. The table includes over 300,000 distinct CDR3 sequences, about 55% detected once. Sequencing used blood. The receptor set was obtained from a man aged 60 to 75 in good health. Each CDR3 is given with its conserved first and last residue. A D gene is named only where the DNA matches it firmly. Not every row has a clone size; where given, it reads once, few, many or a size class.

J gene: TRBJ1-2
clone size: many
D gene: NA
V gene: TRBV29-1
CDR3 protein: CSVEGGGTDYGYTF
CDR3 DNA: TGCAGCGTTGAAGGGGGGGGCACGGACTATGGCTACACCTTC

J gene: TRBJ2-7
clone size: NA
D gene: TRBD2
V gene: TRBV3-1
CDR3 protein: CASSASGINYEQYF
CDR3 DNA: TGTGCCAGCAGTGCTAGCGGGATCAACTACGAGCAGTACTTC

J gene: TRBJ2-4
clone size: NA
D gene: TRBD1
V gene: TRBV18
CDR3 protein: CASSGQGMNIQYF
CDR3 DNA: TGTGCCAGCTCCGGACAGGGGATGAACATTCAGTACTTC

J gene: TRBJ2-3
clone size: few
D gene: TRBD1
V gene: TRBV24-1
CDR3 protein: CATSDQGQDSTDTQYF
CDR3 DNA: TGTGCCACCAGTGATCAAGGACAGGACAGCACAGATACGCAGTATTTT

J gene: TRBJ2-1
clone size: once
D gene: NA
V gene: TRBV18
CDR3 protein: CASSQTRGDEQFF
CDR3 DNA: TGTGCCAGCTCACAAACCAGGGGAGATGAGCAGTTCTTC

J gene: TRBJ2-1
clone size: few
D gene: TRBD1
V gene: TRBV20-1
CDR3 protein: CSARDQQGAGQQFF
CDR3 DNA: TGCAGTGCTAGAGATCAGCAGGGGGCAGGTCAGCAGTTCTTC

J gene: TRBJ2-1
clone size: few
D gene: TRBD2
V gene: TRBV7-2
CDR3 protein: CASSPLAGSSYNEQFF
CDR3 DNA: TGTGCCAGCAGCCCTTTAGCGGGGAGCTCCTACAATGAGCAGTTCTTC

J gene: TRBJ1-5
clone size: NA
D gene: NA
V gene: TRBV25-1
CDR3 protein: CASSEAGVNQPQHF
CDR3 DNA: TGTGCCAGCAGTGAAGCAGGGGTCAATCAGCCCCAGCATTTT

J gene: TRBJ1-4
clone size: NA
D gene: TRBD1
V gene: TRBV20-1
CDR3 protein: CSARENRGLTNEKLFF
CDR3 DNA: TGCAGTGCTAGAGAGAACAGGGGGCTCACTAATGAAAAACTGTTTTTT

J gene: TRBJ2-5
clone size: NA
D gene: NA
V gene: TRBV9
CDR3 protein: CASSATRAPGQETQYF
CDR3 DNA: TGTGCCAGCAGCGCCACCCGGGCCCCGGGGCAAGAGACCCAGTACTTC

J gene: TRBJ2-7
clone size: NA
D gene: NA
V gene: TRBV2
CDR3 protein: CASSEETSGYNEQYF
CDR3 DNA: TGTGCCAGCAGTGAGGAGACTAGTGGGTACAATGAGCAGTACTTC

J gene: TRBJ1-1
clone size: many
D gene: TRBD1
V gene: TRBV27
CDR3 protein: CATARGQGWGTEAFF
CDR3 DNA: TGTGCCACCGCCCGGGGACAGGGATGGGGGACTGAAGCTTTCTTT

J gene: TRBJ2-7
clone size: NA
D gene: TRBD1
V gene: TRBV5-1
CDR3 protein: CASSLIGREQGAYEQYF
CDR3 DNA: TGCGCCAGCAGCCTCATAGGTCGAGAACAGGGGGCCTACGAGCAGTACTTC

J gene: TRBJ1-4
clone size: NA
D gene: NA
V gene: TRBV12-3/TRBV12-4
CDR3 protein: CASTKGQAWANEKLFF
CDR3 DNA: TGTGCCAGCACCAAAGGGCAGGCCTGGGCTAATGAAAAACTGTTTTTT

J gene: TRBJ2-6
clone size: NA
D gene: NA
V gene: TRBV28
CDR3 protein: CASSLLGDSGANVLTF
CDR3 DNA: TGTGCCAGCAGTTTATTGGGGGACTCTGGGGCCAACGTCCTGACTTTC

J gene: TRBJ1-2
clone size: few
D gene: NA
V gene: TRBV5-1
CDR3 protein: CASSSAVDNGYTF
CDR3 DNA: TGCGCCAGCAGCTCCGCGGTTGATAATGGCTACACCTTC

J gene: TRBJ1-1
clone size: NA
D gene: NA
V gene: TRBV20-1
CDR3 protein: CSARDLASRAMNTEAFF
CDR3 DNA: TGCAGTGCTAGAGATCTAGCTTCGAGGGCCATGAACACTGAAGCTTTCTTT

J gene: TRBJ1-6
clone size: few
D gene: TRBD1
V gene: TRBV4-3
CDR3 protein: CASSLGQGLSNSPLHF
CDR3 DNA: TGCGCCAGCAGCCTGGGACAGGGGCTCTCGAATTCACCCCTCCACTTT

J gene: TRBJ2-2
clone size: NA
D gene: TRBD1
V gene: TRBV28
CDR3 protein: CASSPSTGSAGELFF
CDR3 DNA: TGTGCCAGCAGTCCCTCGACAGGGTCGGCCGGGGAGCTGTTTTTT

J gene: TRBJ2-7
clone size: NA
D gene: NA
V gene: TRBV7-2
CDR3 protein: CASSLGVGSHEQYF
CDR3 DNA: TGTGCCAGCAGCTTAGGGGTAGGCTCCCACGAGCAGTACTTC

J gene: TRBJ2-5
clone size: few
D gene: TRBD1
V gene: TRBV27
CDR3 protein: CASSLGQGVAEETQYF
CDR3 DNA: TGTGCCAGCAGTTTGGGACAGGGGGTCGCTGAAGAGACCCAGTACTTC

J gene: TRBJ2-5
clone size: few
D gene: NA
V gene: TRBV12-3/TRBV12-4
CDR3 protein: CASTRDGLQETQYF
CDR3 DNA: TGTGCCAGCACTCGGGACGGGTTACAAGAGACCCAGTACTTC

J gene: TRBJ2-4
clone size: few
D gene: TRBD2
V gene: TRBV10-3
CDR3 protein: CAISEGFRGGSRDQYF
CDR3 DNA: TGTGCCATCAGTGAGGGGTTCCGTGGCGGGAGTCGTGACCAGTACTTC

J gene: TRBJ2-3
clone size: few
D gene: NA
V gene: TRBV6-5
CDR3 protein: CASKAMWLDTQYF
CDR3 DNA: TGTGCCAGCAAGGCAATGTGGTTAGATACGCAGTATTTT

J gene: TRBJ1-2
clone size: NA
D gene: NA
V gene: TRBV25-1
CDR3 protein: CASSAPEGVYGYTF
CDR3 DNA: TGTGCCAGCAGTGCCCCCGAGGGGGTCTATGGCTACACCTTC

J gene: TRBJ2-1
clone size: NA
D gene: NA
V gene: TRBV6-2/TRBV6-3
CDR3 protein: CASSSREGPNEQFF
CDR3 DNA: TGTGCCAGCAGTTCTCGCGAGGGGCCGAATGAGCAGTTCTTC

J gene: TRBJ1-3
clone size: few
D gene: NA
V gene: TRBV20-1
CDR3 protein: CSALPWGASGNTIYF
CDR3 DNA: TGCAGTGCTCTCCCTTGGGGCGCAAGTGGAAACACCATATATTTT

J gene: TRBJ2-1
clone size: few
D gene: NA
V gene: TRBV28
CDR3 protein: CASSFPGLVYNEQFF
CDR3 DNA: TGTGCCAGCAGTTTTCCGGGACTCGTCTACAATGAGCAGTTCTTC

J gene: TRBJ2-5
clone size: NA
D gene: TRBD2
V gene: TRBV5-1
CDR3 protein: CASSRGLGSRETQYF
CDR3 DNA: TGCGCCAGCAGCCGCGGACTAGGGTCTAGAGAGACCCAGTACTTC

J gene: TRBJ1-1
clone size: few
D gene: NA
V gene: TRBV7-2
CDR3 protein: CAGGDRNTEAFF
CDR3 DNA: TGTGCAGGGGGAGACAGGAACACTGAAGCTTTCTTT

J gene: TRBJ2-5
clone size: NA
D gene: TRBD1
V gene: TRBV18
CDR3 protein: CASSLPGQGSETQYF
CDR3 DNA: TGTGCCAGCTCACTCCCGGGACAGGGGTCAGAGACCCAGTACTTC

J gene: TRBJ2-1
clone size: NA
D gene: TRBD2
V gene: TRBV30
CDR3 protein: CAWGGLAGQFF
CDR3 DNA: TGTGCCTGGGGGGGACTAGCAGGGCAGTTCTTC

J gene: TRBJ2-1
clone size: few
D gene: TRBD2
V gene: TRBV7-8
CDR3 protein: CASSQTPSGVSNEQFF
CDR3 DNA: TGTGCCAGCAGCCAAACCCCTAGCGGGGTGAGCAATGAGCAGTTCTTC

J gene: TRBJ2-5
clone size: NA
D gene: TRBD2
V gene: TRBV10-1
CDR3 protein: CASSDGLRLAGAQETQYF
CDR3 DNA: TGCGCCAGCAGTGACGGCCTGCGGCTAGCGGGGGCCCAAGAGACCCAGTACTTC

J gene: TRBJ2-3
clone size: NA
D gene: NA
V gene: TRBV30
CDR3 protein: CAWSEGAGDTQYF
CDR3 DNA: TGTGCCTGGTCGGAGGGGGCAGGGGATACGCAGTATTTT

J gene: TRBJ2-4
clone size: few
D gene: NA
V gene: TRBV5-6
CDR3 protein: CASSLKAKNIQYF
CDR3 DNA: TGTGCCAGCAGCCTGAAAGCCAAAAACATTCAGTACTTC

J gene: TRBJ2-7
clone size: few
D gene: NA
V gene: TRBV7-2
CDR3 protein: CASSLVNEQYF
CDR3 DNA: TGTGCCAGCAGCTTAGTAAACGAGCAGTACTTC

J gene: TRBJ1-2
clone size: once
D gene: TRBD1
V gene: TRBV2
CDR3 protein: CASRAPRDRTDYTF
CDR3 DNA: TGTGCCAGCAGAGCCCCCCGGGACAGGACAGACTACACCTTC

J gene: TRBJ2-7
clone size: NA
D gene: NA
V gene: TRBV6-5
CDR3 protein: CASSSRTVPYEQYF
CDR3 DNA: TGTGCCAGCAGTTCCCGGACAGTTCCCTACGAGCAGTACTTC

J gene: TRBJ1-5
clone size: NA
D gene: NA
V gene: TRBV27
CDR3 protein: CASGTRQPQHF
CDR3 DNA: TGTGCCAGCGGAACACGTCAGCCCCAGCATTTT

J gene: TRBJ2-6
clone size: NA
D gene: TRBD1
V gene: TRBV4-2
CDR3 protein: CASSPDRGSSGANVLTF
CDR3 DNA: TGTGCCAGCAGCCCGGACAGGGGAAGCTCTGGGGCCAACGTCCTGACTTTC

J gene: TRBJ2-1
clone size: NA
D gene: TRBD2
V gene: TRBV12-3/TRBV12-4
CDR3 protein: CASRPYSGGYNEQFF
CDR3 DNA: TGTGCCAGCAGACCCTATTCGGGGGGCTACAATGAGCAGTTCTTC

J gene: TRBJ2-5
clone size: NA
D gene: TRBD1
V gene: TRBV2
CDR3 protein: CASSGRQGSATQYF
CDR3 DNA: TGTGCCAGCAGTGGACGACAGGGTTCAGCGACCCAGTACTTC

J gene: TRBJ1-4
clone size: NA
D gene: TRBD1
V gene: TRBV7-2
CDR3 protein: CASSRDRAPTNEKLFF
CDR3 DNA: TGTGCCAGCAGCAGGGACAGGGCGCCAACTAATGAAAAACTGTTTTTT

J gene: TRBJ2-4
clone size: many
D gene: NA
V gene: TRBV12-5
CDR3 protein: CASGPPQGVRAKNIQYF
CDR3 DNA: TGTGCTAGTGGCCCCCCGCAGGGCGTGAGGGCCAAAAACATTCAGTACTTC

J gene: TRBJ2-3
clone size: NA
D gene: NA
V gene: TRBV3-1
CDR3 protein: CASSQDRTLLQYF
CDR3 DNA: TGTGCCAGCAGCCAAGATAGGACACTGTTGCAGTATTTT

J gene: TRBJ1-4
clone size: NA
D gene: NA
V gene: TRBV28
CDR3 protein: CASSSEKLFF
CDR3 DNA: TGTGCCAGCAGTTCTGAAAAACTGTTTTTT

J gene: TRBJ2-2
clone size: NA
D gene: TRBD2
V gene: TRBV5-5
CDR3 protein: CASSPTSGGNTGELFF
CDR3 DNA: TGTGCCAGCAGCCCTACTAGCGGGGGGAACACCGGGGAGCTGTTTTTT

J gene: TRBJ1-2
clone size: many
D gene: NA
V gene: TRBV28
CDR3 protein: CASSLEPRGYTF
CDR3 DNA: TGTGCCAGCAGTTTAGAACCCCGCGGCTACACCTTC